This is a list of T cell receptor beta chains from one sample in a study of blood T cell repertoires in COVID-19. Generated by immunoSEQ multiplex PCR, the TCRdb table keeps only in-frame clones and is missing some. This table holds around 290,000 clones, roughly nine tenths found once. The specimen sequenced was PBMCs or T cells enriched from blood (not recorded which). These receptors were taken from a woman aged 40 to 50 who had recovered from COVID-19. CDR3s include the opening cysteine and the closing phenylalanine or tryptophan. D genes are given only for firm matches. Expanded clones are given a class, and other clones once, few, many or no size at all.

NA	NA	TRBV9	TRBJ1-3	TGTGCCAGCAGTGTCGCCTTGGGACTTGGAAACACCATATATTTT	CASSVALGLGNTIYF
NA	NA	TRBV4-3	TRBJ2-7	TGCGCCAGCAGCCAAGACAGGGGATTATCCTACGAGCAGTACTTC	CASSQDRGLSYEQYF
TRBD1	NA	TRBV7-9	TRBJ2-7	TGTGCCAGCAGCGGCCGGGACAGGGGGCGCGTCTACGAGCAGTACTTC	CASSGRDRGRVYEQYF
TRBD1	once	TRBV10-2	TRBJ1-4	TGCGCCAGCAGTCAGGGGGCCACGGGTGAAAAACTGTTTTTT	CASSQGATGEKLFF
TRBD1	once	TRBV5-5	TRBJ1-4	TGTGCCAGCAGCTTTGGGGGGACAGGGACTAATGAAAAACTGTTTTTT	CASSFGGTGTNEKLFF
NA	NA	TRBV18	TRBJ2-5	TGTGCCAGCTCACCACGGACAGACCAAGAGACCCAGTACTTC	CASSPRTDQETQYF
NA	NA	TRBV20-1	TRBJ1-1	TGCAGTGGACCAGGGAACACTGAAGCTTTCTTT	CSGPGNTEAFF
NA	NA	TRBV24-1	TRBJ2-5	TGTGCCACCAGTGATTTGTGGGGGGAACGGGTTTTCGGGCAAGAGACCCAGTACTTC	CATSDLWGERVFGQETQYF
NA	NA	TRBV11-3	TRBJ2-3	TGTGCCAGCAGCGCGACTCGTGCAGCTACGCAGTATTTT	CASSATRAATQYF
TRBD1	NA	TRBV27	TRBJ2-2	TGTGCCAGCAATAGGGGACAGGGGTACCTCACCGGGGAGCTGTTTTTT	CASNRGQGYLTGELFF
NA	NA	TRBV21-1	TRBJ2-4	TGTGCCAGCAGCATGAGGACTAGCGGGACCCTATTCCTAGCCAAAAACATTCAGTACTTC	CASSMRTSGTLFLAKNIQYF
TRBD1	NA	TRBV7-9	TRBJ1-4	TGTGCCAGCAGCTATACACCGGGACAGGGAGTATTCACTAATGAAAAACTGTTTTTT	CASSYTPGQGVFTNEKLFF
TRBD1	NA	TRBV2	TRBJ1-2	TGTGCCAGCAGCTCCGGGACAGGGCTTAGGTCTAACTATGGCTACACCTTC	CASSSGTGLRSNYGYTF